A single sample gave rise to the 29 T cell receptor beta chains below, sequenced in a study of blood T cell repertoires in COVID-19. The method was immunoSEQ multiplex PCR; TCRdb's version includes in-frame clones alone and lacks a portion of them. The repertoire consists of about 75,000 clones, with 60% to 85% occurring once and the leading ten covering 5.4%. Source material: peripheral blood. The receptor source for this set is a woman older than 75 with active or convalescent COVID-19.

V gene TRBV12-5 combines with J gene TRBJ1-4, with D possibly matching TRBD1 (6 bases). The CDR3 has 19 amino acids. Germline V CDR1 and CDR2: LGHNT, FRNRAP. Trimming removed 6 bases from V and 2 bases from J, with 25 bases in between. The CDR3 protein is CASGSSGGGIFLTNEKLFF. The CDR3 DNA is TGTGCTAGTGGGTCCTCGGGGGGCGGAATTTTTCTCACTAATGAAAAACTGTTTTTT. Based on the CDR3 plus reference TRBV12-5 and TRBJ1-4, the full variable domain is DARVTQTPRHKVTEMGQEVTMRCQPILGHNTVFWYRQTMMQGLELLAYFRNRAPLDDSGMPKDRFSAEMPDATLATLKIQPSEPRDSAVYFCASGSSGGGIFLTNEKLFFGSGTQLSVL.

The CDR3 is CASSLVGRAGHHEKLFF. DNA of the CDR3: TGTGCCAGCAGTTTAGTCGGCCGGGCAGGACACCATGAAAAACTGTTTTTT. The chain links TRBV28 to TRBJ1-4; a weak D match, TRBD1 (5 bases). Trimming removed 2 bases at V and 6 bases at J, with 19 bases between. CDR1 MDHEN and CDR2 SYDVKM come from the germline V gene. This CDR3 is built from 17 residues.

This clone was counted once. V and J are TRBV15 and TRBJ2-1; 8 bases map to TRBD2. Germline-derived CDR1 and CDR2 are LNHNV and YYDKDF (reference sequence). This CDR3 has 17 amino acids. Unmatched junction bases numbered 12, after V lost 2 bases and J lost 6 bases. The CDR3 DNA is TGTGCCACCAGCAGATCCCTAGCGGGTGGGTACGGCAATGAGCAGTTCTTC. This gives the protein CATSRSLAGGYGNEQFF.

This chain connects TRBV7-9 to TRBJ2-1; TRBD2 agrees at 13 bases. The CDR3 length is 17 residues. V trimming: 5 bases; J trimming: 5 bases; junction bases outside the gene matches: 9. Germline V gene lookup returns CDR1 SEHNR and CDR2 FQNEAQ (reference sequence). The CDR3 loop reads CASSQLAGGPKDNEQFF. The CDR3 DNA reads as TGTGCCAGCAGCCAACTAGCGGGGGGGCCGAAGGACAATGAGCAGTTCTTC.

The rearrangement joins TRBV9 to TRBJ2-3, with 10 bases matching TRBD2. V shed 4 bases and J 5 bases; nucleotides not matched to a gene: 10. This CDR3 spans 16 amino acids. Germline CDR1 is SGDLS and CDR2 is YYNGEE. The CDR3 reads CASSPRSGGAQDTQYF. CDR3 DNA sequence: TGTGCCAGCAGCCCAAGGAGCGGGGGGGCGCAAGATACGCAGTATTTT.

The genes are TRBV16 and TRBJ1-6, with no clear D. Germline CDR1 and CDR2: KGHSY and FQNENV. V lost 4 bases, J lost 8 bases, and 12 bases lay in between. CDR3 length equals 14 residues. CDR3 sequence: CASSLSRIHSPLHF. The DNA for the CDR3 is TGTGCCAGCAGCCTATCCAGGATACATTCACCCCTCCACTTT.

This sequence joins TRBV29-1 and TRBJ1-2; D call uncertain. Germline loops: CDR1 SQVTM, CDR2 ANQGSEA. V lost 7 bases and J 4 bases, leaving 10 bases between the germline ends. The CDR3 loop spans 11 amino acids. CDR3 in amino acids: CSAREGYGYTF. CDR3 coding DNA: TGCAGCGCGAGGGAGGGCTATGGCTACACCTTC. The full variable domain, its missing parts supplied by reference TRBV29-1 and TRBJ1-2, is SAVISQKPSRDICQRGTSLTIQCQVDSQVTMMFWYRQQPGQSLTLIATANQGSEATYESGFVIDKFPISRPNLTFSTLTVSNMSPEDSSIYLCSAREGYGYTFGSGTRLTVV.

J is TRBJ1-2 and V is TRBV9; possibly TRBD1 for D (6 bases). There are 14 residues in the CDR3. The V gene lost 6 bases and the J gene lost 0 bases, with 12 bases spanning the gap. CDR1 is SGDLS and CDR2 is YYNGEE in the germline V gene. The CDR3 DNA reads TGTGCCAGCACCGAGACAGGCACTAACTATGGCTACACCTTC. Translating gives CASTETGTNYGYTF. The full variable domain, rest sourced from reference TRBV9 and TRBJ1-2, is DSGVTQTPKHLITATGQRVTLRCSPRSGDLSVYWYQQSLDQGLQFLIQYYNGEERAKGNILERFSAQQFPDLHSELNLSSLELGDSALYFCASTETGTNYGYTFGSGTRLTVV.

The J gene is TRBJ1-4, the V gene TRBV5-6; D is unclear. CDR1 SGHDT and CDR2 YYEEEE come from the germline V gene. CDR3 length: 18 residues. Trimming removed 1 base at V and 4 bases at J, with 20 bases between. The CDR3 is CASSLSYGGGRYNEKLFF. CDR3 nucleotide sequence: TGTGCCAGCAGCTTGTCGTATGGCGGCGGAAGGTATAATGAAAAACTGTTTTTT.

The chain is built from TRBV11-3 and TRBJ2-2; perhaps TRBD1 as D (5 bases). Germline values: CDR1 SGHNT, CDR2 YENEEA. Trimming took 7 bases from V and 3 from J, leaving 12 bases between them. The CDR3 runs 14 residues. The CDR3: CASTLGADTGELFF. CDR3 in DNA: TGTGCCAGCACCCTTGGGGCCGACACCGGGGAGCTGTTTTTT.

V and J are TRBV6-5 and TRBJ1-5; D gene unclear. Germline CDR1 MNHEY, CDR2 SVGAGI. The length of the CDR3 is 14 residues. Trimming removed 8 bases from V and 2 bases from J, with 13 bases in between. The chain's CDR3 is CASGPNGGNQPQHF. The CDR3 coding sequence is TGTGCCAGCGGCCCTAACGGGGGCAATCAGCCCCAGCATTTT.

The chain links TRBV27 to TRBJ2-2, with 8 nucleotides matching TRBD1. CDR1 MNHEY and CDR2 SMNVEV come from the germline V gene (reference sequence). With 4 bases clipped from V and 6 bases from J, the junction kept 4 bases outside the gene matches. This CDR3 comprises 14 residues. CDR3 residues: CASSWGQAAGELFF. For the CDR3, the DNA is TGTGCCAGCAGTTGGGGACAGGCGGCCGGGGAGCTGTTTTTT.

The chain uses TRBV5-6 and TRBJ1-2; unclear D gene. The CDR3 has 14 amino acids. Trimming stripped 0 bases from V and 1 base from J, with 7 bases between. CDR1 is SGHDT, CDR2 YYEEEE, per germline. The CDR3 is CASSLGGYNYGYTF. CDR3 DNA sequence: TGTGCCAGCAGCTTGGGAGGGTATAACTATGGCTACACCTTC.

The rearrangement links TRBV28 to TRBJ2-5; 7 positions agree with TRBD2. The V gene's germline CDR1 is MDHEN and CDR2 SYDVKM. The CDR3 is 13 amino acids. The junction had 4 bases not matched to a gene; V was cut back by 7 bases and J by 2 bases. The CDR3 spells CASKNGGQETQYF. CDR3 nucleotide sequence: TGTGCCAGCAAGAACGGGGGGCAAGAGACCCAGTACTTC.

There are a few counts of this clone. DNA of the CDR3: TGTGCCAGCAGCTTAGGCCCTACAGGGGGACAAGAGACCCAGTACTTC. This translates into CASSLGPTGGQETQYF. The chain links TRBV7-2 to TRBJ2-5; 8 nucleotides align to TRBD1. V gave up 1 base and J gave up 2 bases; unmatched junction bases: 6. The CDR3 extends over 16 amino acids. The V gene's germline CDR1 is SGHTA and CDR2 FQGNSA.

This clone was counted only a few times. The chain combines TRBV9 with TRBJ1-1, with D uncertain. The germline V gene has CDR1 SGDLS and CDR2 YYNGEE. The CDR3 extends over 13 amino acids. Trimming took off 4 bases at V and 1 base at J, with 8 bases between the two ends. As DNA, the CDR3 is TGTGCCAGCAGCATTCGACAGAACACTGAAGCTTTCTTT. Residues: CASSIRQNTEAFF. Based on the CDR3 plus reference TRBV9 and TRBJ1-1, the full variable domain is DSGVTQTPKHLITATGQRVTLRCSPRSGDLSVYWYQQSLDQGLQFLIQYYNGEERAKGNILERFSAQQFPDLHSELNLSSLELGDSALYFCASSIRQNTEAFFGQGTRLTVV.

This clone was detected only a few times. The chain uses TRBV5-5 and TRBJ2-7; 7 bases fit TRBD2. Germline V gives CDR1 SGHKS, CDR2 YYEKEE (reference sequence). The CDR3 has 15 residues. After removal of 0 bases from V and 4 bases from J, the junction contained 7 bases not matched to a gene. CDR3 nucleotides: TGTGCCAGCAGCTTGGCTGGCGGGAGATTTTACGAGCAGTACTTC. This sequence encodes CASSLAGGRFYEQYF. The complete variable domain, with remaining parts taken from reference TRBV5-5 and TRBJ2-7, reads DAGVTQSPTHLIKTRGQQVTLRCSPISGHKSVSWYQQVLGQGPQFIFQYYEKEERGRGNFPDRFSARQFPNYSSELNVNALLLGDSALYLCASSLAGGRFYEQYFGPGTRLTVT.

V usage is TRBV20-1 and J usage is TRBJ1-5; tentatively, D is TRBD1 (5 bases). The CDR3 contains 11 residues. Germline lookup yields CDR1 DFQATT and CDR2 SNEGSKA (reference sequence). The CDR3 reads CTVGRNQPQHF. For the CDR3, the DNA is TGCACGGTGGGGCGAAATCAGCCCCAGCATTTT.

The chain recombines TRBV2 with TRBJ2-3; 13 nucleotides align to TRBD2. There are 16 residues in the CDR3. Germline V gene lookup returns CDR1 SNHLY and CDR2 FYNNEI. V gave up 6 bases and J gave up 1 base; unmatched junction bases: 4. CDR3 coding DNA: TGTGCCAGCAGGCGACTAGCGGGGGGTGGCACAGATACGCAGTATTTT. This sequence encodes CASRRLAGGGTDTQYF.

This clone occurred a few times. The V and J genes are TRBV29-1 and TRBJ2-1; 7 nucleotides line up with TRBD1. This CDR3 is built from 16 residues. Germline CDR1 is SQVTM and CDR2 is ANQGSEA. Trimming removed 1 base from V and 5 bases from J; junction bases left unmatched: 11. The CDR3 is CSVEGLDRVFDNEQFF. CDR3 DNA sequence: TGCAGCGTTGAAGGTTTAGACAGGGTTTTCGACAATGAGCAGTTCTTC.

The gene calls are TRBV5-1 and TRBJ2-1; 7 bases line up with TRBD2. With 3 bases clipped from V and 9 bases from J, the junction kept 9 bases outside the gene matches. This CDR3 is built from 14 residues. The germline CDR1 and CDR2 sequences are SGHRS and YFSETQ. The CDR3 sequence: CASSSAGVRSEQFF. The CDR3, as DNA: TGCGCCAGCAGCTCGGCGGGAGTTAGGAGTGAGCAGTTCTTC.

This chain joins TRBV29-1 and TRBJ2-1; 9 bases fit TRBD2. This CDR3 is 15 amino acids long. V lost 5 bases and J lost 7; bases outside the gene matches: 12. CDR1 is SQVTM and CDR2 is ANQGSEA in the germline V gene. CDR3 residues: CSVRTGAGGPNEQFF. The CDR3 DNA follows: TGCAGCGTTCGAACAGGCGCGGGAGGGCCGAATGAGCAGTTCTTC.

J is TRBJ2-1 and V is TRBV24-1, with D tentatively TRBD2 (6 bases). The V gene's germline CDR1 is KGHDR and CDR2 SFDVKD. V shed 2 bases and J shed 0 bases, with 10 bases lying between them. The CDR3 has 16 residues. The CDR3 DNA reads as TGTGCCACCAGTGATTCGATGGGGGGCTCCTACAATGAGCAGTTCTTC. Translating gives CATSDSMGGSYNEQFF.

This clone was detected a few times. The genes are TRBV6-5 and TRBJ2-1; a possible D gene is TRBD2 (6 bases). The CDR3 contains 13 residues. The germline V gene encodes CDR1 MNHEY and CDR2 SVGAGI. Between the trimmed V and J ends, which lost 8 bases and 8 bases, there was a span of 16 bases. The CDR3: CASWSPEGDEQFF. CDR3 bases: TGTGCCAGCTGGAGCCCGGAGGGCGATGAGCAGTTCTTC.

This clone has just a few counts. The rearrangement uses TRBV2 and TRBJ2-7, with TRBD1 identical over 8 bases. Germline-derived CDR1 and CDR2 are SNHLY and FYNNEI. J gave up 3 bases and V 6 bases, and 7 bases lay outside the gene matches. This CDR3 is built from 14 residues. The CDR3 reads CASSGQGVRYEQYF. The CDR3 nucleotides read TGTGCCAGCAGCGGACAGGGTGTCCGCTACGAGCAGTACTTC. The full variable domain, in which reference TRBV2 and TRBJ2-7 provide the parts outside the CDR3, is EPEVTQTPSHQVTQMGQEVILRCVPISNHLYFYWYRQILGQKVEFLVSFYNNEISEKSEIFDDQFSVERPDGSNFTLKIRSTKLEDSAMYFCASSGQGVRYEQYFGPGTRLTVT.

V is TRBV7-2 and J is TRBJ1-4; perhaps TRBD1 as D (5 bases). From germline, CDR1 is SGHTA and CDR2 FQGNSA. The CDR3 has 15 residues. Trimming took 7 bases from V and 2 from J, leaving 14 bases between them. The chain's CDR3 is CASKQGAVTNEKLFF. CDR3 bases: TGTGCCAGCAAGCAAGGGGCCGTCACTAATGAAAAACTGTTTTTT.

Here the CDR3 DNA reads TGTGCCAGCAGTTTATTAGCGGGAGAGTACAATGAGCAGTTCTTC. This codes for CASSLLAGEYNEQFF. The chain carries TRBV27 and TRBJ2-1, with 9 nucleotides matching TRBD2. CDR3 size: 15 residues. V was clipped by 1 base and J by 4 bases; unmatched bases: 2. The germline CDR1 and CDR2 sequences are MNHEY and SMNVEV (reference sequence).

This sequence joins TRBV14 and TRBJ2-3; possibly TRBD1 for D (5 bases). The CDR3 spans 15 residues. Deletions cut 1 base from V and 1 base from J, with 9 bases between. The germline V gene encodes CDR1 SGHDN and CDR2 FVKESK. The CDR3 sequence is CASSQVGARTDTQYF. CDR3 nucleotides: TGTGCCAGCAGCCAAGTTGGGGCCCGCACAGATACGCAGTATTTT. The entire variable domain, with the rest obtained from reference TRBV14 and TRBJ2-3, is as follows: EAGVTQFPSHSVIEKGQTVTLRCDPISGHDNLYWYRRVMGKEIKFLLHFVKESKQDESGMPNNRFLAERTGGTYSTLKVQPAELEDSGVYFCASSQVGARTDTQYFGPGTRLTVL.

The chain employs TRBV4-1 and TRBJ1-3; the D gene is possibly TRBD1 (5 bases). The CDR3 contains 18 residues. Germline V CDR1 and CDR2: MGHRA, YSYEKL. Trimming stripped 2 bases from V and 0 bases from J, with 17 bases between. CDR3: CASSQQGLGAFSGNTIYF. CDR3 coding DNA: TGCGCCAGCAGCCAACAGGGCCTAGGGGCCTTCTCTGGAAACACCATATATTTT.